A single TCR beta chain is shown here with its context. These data come from a study of control samples from healthy donors and cancer patients. The junction had 11 bases not matched to a gene; V was cut back by 3 bases and J by 4 bases. The CDR3 consists of 17 residues. Germline values: CDR1 MGHDK, CDR2 SYGVNS. Sequenced by immunoSEQ multiplex PCR; TCRdb stores in-frame clones only, minus some. The data show about 85,000 clones, nearly 90% seen once. The material sequenced was blood. The TCR comes from a man aged 45 to 65 in good health. J is TRBJ2-1 and V is TRBV25-1, with 8 bases aligning to TRBD2. CDR3 amino acids: CASSDPHGGGWYNEQFF. The CDR3 nucleotides read TGTGCCAGCAGTGACCCCCATGGCGGGGGGTGGTACAATGAGCAGTTCTTC.